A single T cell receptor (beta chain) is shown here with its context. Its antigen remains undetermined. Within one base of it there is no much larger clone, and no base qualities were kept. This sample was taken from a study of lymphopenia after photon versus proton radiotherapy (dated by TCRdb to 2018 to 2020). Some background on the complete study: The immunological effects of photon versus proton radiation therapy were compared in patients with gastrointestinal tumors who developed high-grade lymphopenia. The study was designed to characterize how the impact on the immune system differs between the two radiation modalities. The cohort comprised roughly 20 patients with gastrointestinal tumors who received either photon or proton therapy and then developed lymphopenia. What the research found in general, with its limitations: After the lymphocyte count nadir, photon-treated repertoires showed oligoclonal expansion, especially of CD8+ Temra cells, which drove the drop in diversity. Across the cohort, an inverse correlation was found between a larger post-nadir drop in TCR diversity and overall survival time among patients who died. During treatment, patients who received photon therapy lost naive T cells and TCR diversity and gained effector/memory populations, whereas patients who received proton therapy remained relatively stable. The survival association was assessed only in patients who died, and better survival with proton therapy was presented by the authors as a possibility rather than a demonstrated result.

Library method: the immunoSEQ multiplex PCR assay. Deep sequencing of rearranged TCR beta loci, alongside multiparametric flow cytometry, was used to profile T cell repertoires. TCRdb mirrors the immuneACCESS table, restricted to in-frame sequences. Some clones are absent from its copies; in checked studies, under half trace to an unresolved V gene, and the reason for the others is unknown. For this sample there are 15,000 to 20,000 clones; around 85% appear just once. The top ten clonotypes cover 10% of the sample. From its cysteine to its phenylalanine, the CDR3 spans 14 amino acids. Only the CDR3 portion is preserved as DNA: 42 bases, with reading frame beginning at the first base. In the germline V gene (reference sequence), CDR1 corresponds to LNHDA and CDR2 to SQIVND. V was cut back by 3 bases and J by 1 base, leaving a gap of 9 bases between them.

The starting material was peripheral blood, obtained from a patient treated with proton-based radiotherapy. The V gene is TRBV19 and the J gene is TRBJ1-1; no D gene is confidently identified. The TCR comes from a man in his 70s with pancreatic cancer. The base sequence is TGTGCCAGTAGTATTGAGGGAACGAACACTGAAGCTTTCTTT. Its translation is CASSIEGTNTEAFF.